These 5 T cell receptor beta chains were sequenced from one sample in a study of shared clonotypes between healthy human individuals. TCRdb's copy holds only in-frame clones and misses some; the assay was immunoSEQ multiplex PCR. In the table there are about 1.1 million clones, about four fifths of which are singletons. Sequencing was carried out using memory CD4+ T cells from PBMCs. Subset in this sample: CD45RA-negative fraction. These receptors were obtained from a man in his late teens or twenties in good health. Some clones in this sample may be carry-over from other donors' samples.

J is TRBJ2-3 and V is TRBV25-1, with 9 bases fitting TRBD1. CDR1 and CDR2 from the germline V gene are MGHDK and SYGVNS. The length of the CDR3 is 14 residues. The ends lost 3 bases at V and 6 bases at J; junction bases unmatched: 4. The CDR3 here is CASSEGTGTDTQYF. The CDR3 DNA reads TGTGCCAGCAGTGAGGGGACAGGGACCGATACGCAGTATTTT.

This clone came up a few times. This same CDR3 is encoded by further DNA sequences in the sample. The chain recombines TRBV10-3 with TRBJ2-5; no clear D. The V and J ends lost 4 bases and 5 bases respectively, with 5 bases between them. Per the germline V gene, CDR1 is ENHRY and CDR2 is SYGVKD. This CDR3 region has 11 residues. This chain's CDR3 is CAISGGETQYF. In DNA form, the CDR3 reads TGTGCCATCAGTGGGGGTGAGACCCAGTACTTC.

The chain has TRBV11-2 and TRBJ2-1; 7 bases are a match to TRBD2. This CDR3 is 16 amino acids long. CDR1 and CDR2 from the germline V gene are SGHAT and FQNNGV. V shed 3 bases and J 0 bases; nucleotides not matched to a gene: 5. CDR3: CASSFSLAVSYNEQFF. CDR3 sequence (DNA): TGTGCCAGCAGCTTTTCCCTAGCGGTCTCCTACAATGAGCAGTTCTTC.

V and J are TRBV11-3 and TRBJ2-5; possible D gene TRBD2, 6 bases. Germline loops: CDR1 SGHNT, CDR2 YENEEA. The V end lost 5 bases, the J end lost 4 bases, and 17 bases lay between the germline ends. The CDR3 extends over 15 amino acids. The CDR3 loop reads CASSSRLDEPETQYF. The CDR3 bases are TGTGCCAGCAGCAGCCGACTAGACGAACCAGAGACCCAGTACTTC.

As DNA, the CDR3 is TGTGCCAGCAGCCCGTCTCAGGGAGGAAACACCATATATTTT. Translation: CASSPSQGGNTIYF. The rearrangement links TRBV5-6 to TRBJ1-3; possible D gene TRBD1, 5 bases. The CDR3 is 14 amino acids. Germline CDR1 and CDR2: SGHDT and YYEEEE. Trimming cost V 4 bases and J 4 bases, with 12 bases left between them.